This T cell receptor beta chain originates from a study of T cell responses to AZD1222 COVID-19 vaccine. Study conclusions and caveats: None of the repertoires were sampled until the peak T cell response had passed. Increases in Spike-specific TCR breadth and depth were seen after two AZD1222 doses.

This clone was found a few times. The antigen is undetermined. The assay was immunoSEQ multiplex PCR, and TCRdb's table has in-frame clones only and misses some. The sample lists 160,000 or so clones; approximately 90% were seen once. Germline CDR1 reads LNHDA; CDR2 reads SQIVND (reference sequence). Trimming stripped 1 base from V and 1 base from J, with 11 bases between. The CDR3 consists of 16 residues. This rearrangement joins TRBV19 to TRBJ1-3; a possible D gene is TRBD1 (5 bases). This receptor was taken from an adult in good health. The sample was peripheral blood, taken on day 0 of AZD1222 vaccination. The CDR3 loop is CASSIGDSGSGNTIYF. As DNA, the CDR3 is TGTGCCAGTAGTATAGGCGACAGTGGGTCTGGAAACACCATATATTTT.